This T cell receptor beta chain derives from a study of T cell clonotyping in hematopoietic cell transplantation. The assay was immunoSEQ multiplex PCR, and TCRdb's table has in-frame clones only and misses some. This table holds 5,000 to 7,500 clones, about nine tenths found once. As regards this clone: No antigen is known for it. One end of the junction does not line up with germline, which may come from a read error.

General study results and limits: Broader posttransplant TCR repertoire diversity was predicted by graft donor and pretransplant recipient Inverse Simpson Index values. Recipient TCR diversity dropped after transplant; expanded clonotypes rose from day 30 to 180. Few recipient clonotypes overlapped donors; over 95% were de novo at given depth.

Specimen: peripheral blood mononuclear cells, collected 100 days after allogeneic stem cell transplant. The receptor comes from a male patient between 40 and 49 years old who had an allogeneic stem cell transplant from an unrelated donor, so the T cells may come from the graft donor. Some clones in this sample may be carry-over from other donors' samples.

The CDR3 bases are TGTGCCAGCAGCTTAGGAGCAGGGGGCGCGAACATCGGGGAGCTGTTTTTT. Translating gives CASSLGAGGANIGELFF. This chain uses TRBV5-4 with TRBJ2-2; 8 nucleotides align to TRBD1. The length of the CDR3 is 17 residues. Germline assignment: CDR1 SGHNT and CDR2 YYREEE (reference sequence).